This T cell receptor (beta chain) was sequenced in a study of identical twins. This clonotype was observed a handful of times. TCRdb reprocessed the 5' RACE reads via MiXCR and lists one record per CDR3 protein. The sample gives a few hundred thousand distinct CDR3 sequences, roughly an eighth of which show up once; 0.8% to 1% is in the top ten. Germline V lookup: CDR1 SGHRS, CDR2 YFSETQ. The CDR3 length is 14 residues. The V end was cut by 4 bases, the J end by 8 bases, with 15 bases between. These data are also associated with another study on yellow fever vaccine responses in identical twins.

This receptor was obtained from a woman between 18 and 29 years old in good health. The genes are TRBV5-1 and TRBJ1-4, with a tentative D call TRBD1 (6 bases). Material for sequencing was CD4+ T cells sorted from blood. In DNA form, the CDR3 reads TGCGCCAGCAGCAAGGGACATCAAGGCGAAAAACTGTTTTTT. Its translation: CASSKGHQGEKLFF.